These T cell receptor beta chains were read from a single sample in a study of blood T cell repertoires in COVID-19. Produced via immunoSEQ multiplex PCR; TCRdb's table is partial and in-frame only. The data hold about 36,000 clones, with approximately 91% observed a single time. The specimen was peripheral blood. All receptors derive from a human donor in a cohort sampled during active COVID-19. Both conserved end residues are part of each CDR3. Each record gives: D gene, V gene, clone size, J gene, CDR3 DNA, CDR3 protein. The D gene is left open where the match is weak. Clone size is stated in some rows and not others, as once, few, many or a class when expanded.

d_gene: .; v_gene: TRBV28; abundance: .; j_gene: TRBJ1-5; CDR3nt: TGTGCCAGCTGCATAACATCGGGTAGCAATCAGCCCCAGCATTTT; CDR3aa: CASCITSGSNQPQHF
d_gene: .; v_gene: TRBV4-1; abundance: .; j_gene: TRBJ2-7; CDR3nt: TGCGCCAGCAGCCAAGGCCTAGCCCACGAGCAGTACTTC; CDR3aa: CASSQGLAHEQYF
d_gene: TRBD2; v_gene: TRBV6-1; abundance: .; j_gene: TRBJ2-5; CDR3nt: TGTGCCAGCAGTGAACTCCGGGGGGGCCCCCAAGAGACCCAGTACTTC; CDR3aa: CASSELRGGPQETQYF
d_gene: .; v_gene: TRBV28; abundance: once; j_gene: TRBJ2-5; CDR3nt: TGTGCCAGCAGTCTCCAGGGTTCAGAGACCCAGTACTTC; CDR3aa: CASSLQGSETQYF
d_gene: TRBD1; v_gene: TRBV11-2; abundance: .; j_gene: TRBJ2-7; CDR3nt: TGTGCCAGCAAAGGGGGCGGGTCCTACGAGCAGTACTTC; CDR3aa: CASKGGGSYEQYF
d_gene: .; v_gene: TRBV7-9; abundance: .; j_gene: TRBJ2-3; CDR3nt: TGTGCCAGCAGCTTAGGGCAGATGGGCGGCACAGATACGCAGTATTTT; CDR3aa: CASSLGQMGGTDTQYF
d_gene: .; v_gene: TRBV27; abundance: .; j_gene: TRBJ1-2; CDR3nt: TGTGCCAGCAGTTCGGGACAAACCCTAGGTGGCTACACCTTC; CDR3aa: CASSSGQTLGGYTF
d_gene: TRBD2; v_gene: TRBV11-2; abundance: .; j_gene: TRBJ2-2; CDR3nt: TGTGCCAGCAGCGAAAAACCGGGACTAGCGGTCCGGGGCGGGGAGCTGTTTTTT; CDR3aa: CASSEKPGLAVRGGELFF
d_gene: TRBD1; v_gene: TRBV5-1; abundance: few; j_gene: TRBJ1-2; CDR3nt: TGCGCCAGCAGCTCCGGGACAGGGGGCTTCTATGGCTACACCTTC; CDR3aa: CASSSGTGGFYGYTF
d_gene: .; v_gene: TRBV12-3/TRBV12-4; abundance: .; j_gene: TRBJ2-5; CDR3nt: TGTGCCAGCGGTTACTCCCCGGAGACCCAGTACTTC; CDR3aa: CASGYSPETQYF
d_gene: TRBD2; v_gene: TRBV19; abundance: .; j_gene: TRBJ2-7; CDR3nt: TGTGCCAGTAGTATAGATGGGACTAGCGCTCCCTACGAGCAGTACTTC; CDR3aa: CASSIDGTSAPYEQYF
d_gene: .; v_gene: TRBV5-6; abundance: .; j_gene: TRBJ2-3; CDR3nt: TGTGCCAGCAGCTTGACTGATACGCAGTATTTT; CDR3aa: CASSLTDTQYF
d_gene: .; v_gene: TRBV24-1; abundance: once; j_gene: TRBJ2-7; CDR3nt: TGTGCCACCAACCAGAGACAGGAGGTTACCTACGAGCAGTACTTC; CDR3aa: CATNQRQEVTYEQYF
d_gene: TRBD1; v_gene: TRBV18; abundance: .; j_gene: TRBJ2-5; CDR3nt: TGTGCCAGCTCCTCAAATAAGGGGGCAGAGACCCAGTACTTC; CDR3aa: CASSSNKGAETQYF
d_gene: .; v_gene: TRBV6-6; abundance: .; j_gene: TRBJ1-5; CDR3nt: TGTGCCACCAAAGTGGGGCAGGGATATAGCAATCAGCCCCAGCATTTT; CDR3aa: CATKVGQGYSNQPQHF
d_gene: TRBD1; v_gene: TRBV5-1; abundance: .; j_gene: TRBJ2-7; CDR3nt: TGCGCCAGCAGCTTGTGGACAGGGGTGGGTTACGAGCAGTACTTC; CDR3aa: CASSLWTGVGYEQYF
d_gene: TRBD1; v_gene: TRBV7-6; abundance: .; j_gene: TRBJ2-1; CDR3nt: TGTGCCAGCAGCTCGAGACAGGGCCCCTACAATGAGCAGTTCTTC; CDR3aa: CASSSRQGPYNEQFF
d_gene: .; v_gene: TRBV27; abundance: .; j_gene: TRBJ1-6; CDR3nt: TGTGCCAGCAGTCGAGACTCCTATAATTCACCCCTCCACTTT; CDR3aa: CASSRDSYNSPLHF
d_gene: TRBD1; v_gene: TRBV20-1; abundance: .; j_gene: TRBJ1-5; CDR3nt: TGCAGTGCGGGACAGGAGCAGCCCCAGCATTTT; CDR3aa: CSAGQEQPQHF
d_gene: TRBD1; v_gene: TRBV2; abundance: .; j_gene: TRBJ2-7; CDR3nt: TGTGCCAGCAGGGGTGTAAAAGGGGACAGGGTCTACGAGCAGTACTTC; CDR3aa: CASRGVKGDRVYEQYF
d_gene: .; v_gene: TRBV10-3; abundance: .; j_gene: TRBJ2-1; CDR3nt: TGTGCCATCGAGGCCTACAATGAGCAGTTCTTC; CDR3aa: CAIEAYNEQFF
d_gene: .; v_gene: TRBV3-1/TRBV3-2; abundance: .; j_gene: TRBJ2-3; CDR3nt: TGTGCCAGCACCCTAGGGGCACCCACAGATACGCAGTATTTT; CDR3aa: CASTLGAPTDTQYF
d_gene: TRBD2; v_gene: TRBV28; abundance: .; j_gene: TRBJ2-1; CDR3nt: TGTGCCAGCAGTTCCCACGGACTAGCGGGGGGGCTCGATGGGCAGTTCTTC; CDR3aa: CASSSHGLAGGLDGQFF
d_gene: .; v_gene: TRBV6-5; abundance: .; j_gene: TRBJ1-2; CDR3nt: TGTGCCAGCAGTTATCAGGTTGTCGCTAAAGATGGCTACACCTTC; CDR3aa: CASSYQVVAKDGYTF
d_gene: .; v_gene: TRBV24-1; abundance: once; j_gene: TRBJ1-1; CDR3nt: TGTGCCACCAGTGATTTGCACCAGGCACAGGCTTTCTTT; CDR3aa: CATSDLHQAQAFF
d_gene: .; v_gene: TRBV5-1; abundance: .; j_gene: TRBJ1-4; CDR3nt: TGCGCCAGCAGCTTGGTTTCCGCAGTTGCAACTAATGAAAAACTGTTTTTT; CDR3aa: CASSLVSAVATNEKLFF
d_gene: .; v_gene: TRBV5-4; abundance: .; j_gene: TRBJ1-1; CDR3nt: TGTGCCAGCAGCTTGGGGTGGGGAGGCGGCACTGAAGCTTTCTTT; CDR3aa: CASSLGWGGGTEAFF
d_gene: TRBD1; v_gene: TRBV9; abundance: .; j_gene: TRBJ2-3; CDR3nt: TGTGCCAGCAGCGGGACAGGTTACACAGATACGCAGTATTTT; CDR3aa: CASSGTGYTDTQYF
d_gene: TRBD1; v_gene: TRBV6-5; abundance: .; j_gene: TRBJ1-2; CDR3nt: TGTGCCAGCAGAACCGGGACAGGGGTCTATGGCTACACCTTC; CDR3aa: CASRTGTGVYGYTF
d_gene: .; v_gene: TRBV9; abundance: once; j_gene: TRBJ1-6; CDR3nt: TGTGCCAGCAGCGTAACAGGGAATAATTCACCCCTCCACTTT; CDR3aa: CASSVTGNNSPLHF